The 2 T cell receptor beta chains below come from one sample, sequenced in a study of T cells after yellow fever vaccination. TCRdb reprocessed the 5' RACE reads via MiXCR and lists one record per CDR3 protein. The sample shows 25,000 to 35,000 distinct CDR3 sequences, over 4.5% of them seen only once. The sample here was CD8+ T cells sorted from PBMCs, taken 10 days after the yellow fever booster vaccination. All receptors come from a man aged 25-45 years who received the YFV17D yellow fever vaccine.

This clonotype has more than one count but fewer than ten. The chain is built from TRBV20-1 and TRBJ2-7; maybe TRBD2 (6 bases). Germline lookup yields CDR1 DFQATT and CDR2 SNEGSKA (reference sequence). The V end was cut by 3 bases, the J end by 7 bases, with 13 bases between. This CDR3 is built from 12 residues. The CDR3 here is CSARGGGAEQYF. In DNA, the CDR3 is TGCAGTGCTAGGGGGGGTGGAGCGGAGCAGTACTTC.

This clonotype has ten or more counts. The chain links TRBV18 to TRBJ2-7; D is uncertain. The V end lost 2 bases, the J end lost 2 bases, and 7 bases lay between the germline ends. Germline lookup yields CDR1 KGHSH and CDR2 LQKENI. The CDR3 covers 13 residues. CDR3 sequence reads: CASSPVPAYEQYF. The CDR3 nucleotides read TGTGCCAGCTCACCAGTTCCGGCCTACGAGCAGTACTTC. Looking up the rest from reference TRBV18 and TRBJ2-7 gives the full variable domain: NAGVMQNPRHLVRRRGQEARLRCSPMKGHSHVYWYRQLPEEGLKFMVYLQKENIIDESGMPKERFSAEFPKEGPSILRIQQVVRGDSAAYFCASSPVPAYEQYFGPGTRLTVT.